The following is a TCR beta chain sequence with its context. This entry comes from a study of blood T cell repertoires in COVID-19. Looking at the study overall: Italy, Spain and the United States were the sources of the convalescent and acute COVID-19 samples. In each case, the material was cDNA or gDNA derived from T cells, B-cell-depleted T cells, or PBMCs.

CDR1 is ENHRY and CDR2 is SYGVKD in the germline V gene. This CDR3 has 17 amino acids. The junction had 9 bases not matched to a gene; V was cut back by 2 bases and J by 6 bases. In the study's own analysis: Amplification of reference gene primers was used by the study to estimate nucleated cell counts. Using immunoSEQ multiplex PCR, the repertoire was profiled, and TCRdb retains in-frame clones only, with some absent. V, J and clone size are those of that table, while D and trimming were read from the DNA. Among roughly 260,000 clones listed, approximately 90% were seen once. This chain links TRBV10-3 with TRBJ1-4, with 10 bases matching TRBD1. Specimen: peripheral blood. This TCR was recovered from a man aged 55 to 70 who had recovered from COVID-19. CDR3 in DNA: TGTGCCATCAGTGAGCTTTGGGACAGGGGAAGGGATGAAAAACTGTTTTTT. Its protein is CAISELWDRGRDEKLFF.